This T cell receptor (beta chain) was sequenced during a study of Graves' ophthalmopathy and Graves' hyperthyroidism (dated by TCRdb to between 2018 and 2020). Regarding the complete study: Peripheral blood was collected before any treatment was given, at the time of initial diagnosis. The study used signatures of the TCR beta repertoire to tell Graves' ophthalmopathy apart from Graves' hyperthyroidism and to predict which patients would progress to ophthalmopathy. In total, approximately 130 blood samples were TCR-sequenced: around 42 ophthalmopathy, approximately 75 hyperthyroidism and around 17 hyperthyroidism-to-ophthalmopathy patients. To explore V-J signatures that separate ophthalmopathy from hyperthyroidism, a discovery set of about a hundred patients was enrolled, consisting of roughly 45 with ophthalmopathy and some 59 with stable hyperthyroidism. An independent validation cohort comprised 18 hyperthyroidism patients and over 15 patients who later progressed from hyperthyroidism to ophthalmopathy. In more than five hyperthyroidism patients, T-cell repertoires of thyroid tissue and blood were compared. After sampling, hyperthyroidism patients received methimazole starting at 30 mg daily, and ophthalmopathy patients received high-dose intravenous methylprednisolone. The 85 to 100 discovery patients were divided at random into training and test sets in a 7:3 ratio.

Ophthalmopathy patients had moderately to severely active disease, Clinical Activity Score of at least 3, NOSPECS grade of at least 4, and disease duration under 3 months. Patients with other autoimmune diseases, uncontrolled infections, pregnancy or lactation were excluded. Diagnosis was based on clinical symptoms, serum thyroxine, TRAb, thyroid ultrasound and orbital computed tomography. Ficoll-Paque density gradient centrifugation was used to isolate PBMCs from around 10 ml of fresh peripheral blood. Total RNA was extracted using Trizol reagent, and RNA quality was checked on an Agilent 2100 Bioanalyzer. This clonotype appeared many times. This clone's antigen is unknown. Base-call qualities are not available, and no considerably larger clone is one nucleotide away. TCR beta CDR3 regions were amplified from RNA transcripts for repertoire sequencing. The first round was an RT-PCR using HTBI primers with the Qiagen OneStep RT-PCR kit, and this first round was followed by a second-round multiplex PCR, then size selection and purification. Sequencing of the libraries was carried out on an Illumina HiSeq2000 in paired-end mode with 100 bp reads. In the source study's methods: SOAPnuke was used to process the reads, throwing out any read that had adapters, had uncalled bases, had a mean Phred below 15, or lacked an exact constant-primer or identifier match. COPE v1.2.5 was used to merge high-quality paired reads. Each unique nucleotide sequence was treated as a clonotype, and MiTCR v1.1 was used to align the clonotypes to the IMGT TRB V, D and J references. The analysis was limited to V-J combinations with a frequency above 0.0001, which together covered 99% to 99.2% of repertoires. For each V-J combination, a TCR clonal expansion and chaos score was defined as F50 clonal expansion divided by the chaos observed in the TCRdist matrix. Welch's t-statistics and random forest were used to reduce features to some 13 V-J combinations, which were fed into a naive Bayes classifier. The Morisita-Horn index was used to measure how similar the thyroid and blood repertoires were. The raw public data were reprocessed by TCRdb itself: fastp quality trimming at Q25, MiXCR clonotype calling, in-frame beta chains only. Each entry merges the rows of one CDR3 protein and shows their most common DNA and genes. TCRdb's processing, not the authors', yielded these V and J calls. The sample profile shows fewer than 600,000 distinct CDR3 sequences; over 13% of them were found once. Approximately 9.8% of the sample comes from the top ten.

The paper's findings and limits, for the study overall: Most expanded thyroid clonotypes with frequency above 0.001 were also detected in blood, suggesting blood repertoires may reflect the thyroid immune response. No statistical method was used to predetermine the sample size, and group allocation was not hidden from the investigators. In validation, the model predicted ophthalmopathy progression with about 70% sensitivity and around 72% specificity; fewer than 15 predicted patients were CT-confirmed with GO in a median of approximately six months. Ophthalmopathy was separated from stable hyperthyroidism by the 13-signature model with roughly 88% sensitivity and 81% to 83% specificity in cross-validation and with 80%/75% in the test set.

At the junction V is shortened by 2 bases and J by 0 bases, with 8 bases in between. The CDR3 spans 15 residues, from the cysteine through the phenylalanine. Only the CDR3 part of the read is kept: 45 bases, read in frame from the first base. CDR1 and CDR2 (MDHEN, SYDVKM) derive from the germline V gene. This clonotype originated in a young woman with Graves' ophthalmopathy. Donor details come from another sample of the same person, matched by shared clones. Sequencing input: blood. Recombination joined TRBV28 with TRBJ1-5, and the D gene may be TRBD1, 6 bases matching. The DNA sequence is TGTGCCAGCAGTTTACAGGGGTATAGCAATCAGCCCCAGCATTTT. Its translation is CASSLQGYSNQPQHF.